The clone carrying this TCR beta chain qualifies as medium-sized (0.01 to 0.1%). The target antigen is unknown. V was pared by 4 bases and J by 0 bases, with 17 bases between. The V gene's germline CDR1 is SEHNR and CDR2 FQNEAQ (reference sequence). CDR3 length: 17 residues. Sorting recovered naive CD8 T cells on a CD8+CD4-CCR7+CD45RA+ profile. This entry belongs to a study of molecular identifiers for immune sequencing clone quantification. Listed TCR primers and previously described methods were used for bulk TCR libraries. TCRdb analysed the PCR reads with MiXCR anew, one entry per CDR3 protein. Found here are roughly 10,000 distinct CDR3 sequences, 20% to 25% of them singletons; the top ten hold 1.5%. Study results and limitations: Investigators reportedly could detect spiked Jurkat TCR RNA from one cell among 980,000 or so naive cells.

The receptor comes from a human donor in good health. Some libraries in this study had Jurkat cell RNA spiked in. The genes are TRBV7-9 and TRBJ2-3; possibly TRBD1 for D (5 bases). What was sequenced was naive CD8+ T cells from blood, with Jurkat cell RNA spiked in. Subset reported: FACS-sorted CD8+CD4-CCR7+CD45RA+ naive T cells. Written as DNA, the CDR3 is TGTGCCAGCAGCTCGACAACCAGGGTATTGAGCACAGATACGCAGTATTTT. Translating it yields CASSSTTRVLSTDTQYF.